The sequence of this T cell receptor beta chain was determined in a study of response to subunit inactivated influenza vaccine (dated 2018 in TCRdb). Study-wide context: The study used deep quantitative T cell receptor repertoire profiling to track responses to a trivalent subunit inactivated influenza vaccine. Overall study outcomes, separate from this receptor: It was suggested by the authors that each seasonal influenza vaccination may recruit only a limited number of new T cells.

Library generation was performed with RT-PCR. Sequencing was carried out with an Illumina HiSeq 2500. TCRdb reran the public reads through fastp at Q25 and MiXCR, keeping productive beta chains. Identical CDR3 proteins give one entry, which carries the most common genes and DNA. The sample includes about 540,000 distinct CDR3 sequences, with 20% to 25% observed a single time. Together, the top ten hold approximately 3% of the sample. The germline V gene yields SGHVS for CDR1 and FQNEAQ for CDR2. V is pruned by 0 bases and J by 5 bases, leaving 1 base of the junction without a gene match. Inclusive of the bounding cysteine and phenylalanine, the CDR3 is 14 residues long. Left in the record is the CDR3 DNA by itself, 42 bases read in frame from the first base. In the case of this clonotype: Its antigen specificity is not known. One base away there is no much larger clone; base qualities are not given.

In addition, the sample was reused for a study of T cells expressing NK-cell markers. As that second study puts it: TCR beta cDNA libraries were prepared using 5'RACE template switching, which introduced a universal primer site and unique molecular identifiers. TCR beta-chain repertoires were profiled in sorted CD3+CD56+NKG2C+, CD3+CD56+NKG2C- and CD3+CD56-NKG2C+ T-cell subsets from about 8 donors. Of the eight sequenced donors, seven were found to be HCMV-seropositive and one was found to be HCMV-seronegative. To restrict sorting to alphabetaTCR-expressing T cells, an anti-gammadeltaTCR antibody was added in several experiments. In roughly six donors, the dominant CD3+CD56+NKG2C+ clonotypes were among the top 10 CD8+ clonotypes and accounted for roughly 1.0-8% of CD8+ T cells. Those dominant clonotypes were again the most abundant among CD3+CD56-NKG2C+ cells in a handful of donors, at 28.3-60.1%. Whether the expanded NKG2C-expressing T cell clones were specific for HCMV antigens remained unclear. Randomly selected healthy volunteers, three men and five women, were used as the eight sequenced donors. HCMV serostatus was determined by detecting HCMV-specific IgG in serum with a commercial ELISA kit. Peripheral blood mononuclear cells were isolated from blood by Ficoll density gradient centrifugation. Magnetic immunoseparation with Miltenyi isolation kits was used to isolate CD4+ and CD8+ T cells from PBMC. cDNA synthesis was primed from the TCR beta constant segment, followed by two successive PCR amplification steps. Libraries were sequenced as 2 x 150 bp reads on Illumina HiSeq 2000/2500, MiSeq or NextSeq. MIGEC was used to demultiplex reads and group reads by UMI, and MiTCR was used to assemble and quantify clonotypes. To exclude erroneous sequences, any TCR cDNA sequence not supported by at least two reads was discarded. The tcR package was used for downstream repertoire analysis, and clonotypes were matched between fractions using CDR3 nucleotide sequence together with V segment. VDJmatch was used to annotate antigen specificity against VDJdb, with one amino acid substitution allowed in CDR3.

This TCR came from a man over 45 who received an inactivated influenza vaccine. Donor details come from another sample of the same person, matched by shared clones. The rearranged chain carries TRBV7-8 and TRBJ1-5; 7 junctional bases match TRBD1. The sequences come from CD4+ T cells sorted from PBMCs, collected 11 to 12 days after vaccination. CDR3 sequence: CASSLAGGYQPQHF. Here is the DNA: TGTGCCAGCAGCTTAGCAGGGGGCTATCAGCCCCAGCATTTT.